The 21 T cell receptor beta chains below come from one sample, sequenced in a study of cytomegalovirus exposure and HLA in healthy donors. PCR was performed using 60 Vbeta and 13 Jbeta primers. Data came from immunoSEQ multiplex PCR; TCRdb stores just in-frame clones and leaves some out. Counted here are about 82,000 clones, more than 60% occurring once; the ten biggest clones make up around an eighth. Input material: PBMCs. These receptors originate from a human donor in good health.

This clone was seen a single time. J is TRBJ1-1 and V is TRBV30; the match to TRBD1 covers 9 bases. J gave up 2 bases and V 8 bases, and 6 bases lay outside the gene matches. The CDR3 has 13 residues. CDR1 GTSNPN and CDR2 SVGIG come from the germline V gene (reference sequence). CDR3 sequence reads: CASQGQGNTEAFF. The CDR3 DNA reads TGTGCCAGCCAGGGACAGGGTAACACTGAAGCTTTCTTT.

This clone was counted only a few times. The chain recombines TRBV6-1 with TRBJ2-7; 12 bases align to TRBD2. Unmatched junction bases numbered 6, after V lost 2 bases and J lost 7 bases. Per germline, CDR1 MNHNS and CDR2 SASEGT. This CDR3 is built from 15 residues. In nucleotides, the CDR3 is TGTGCCAGCAGTGAATCTAGCGGGGGGGCTAAGGAGCAGTACTTC. This translates into CASSESSGGAKEQYF.

This clone was seen only a few times. The CDR3 region has the DNA TGTGCCAGCTCCCAAGGGACAGGGTTAATCTACGAGCAGTACTTC. Translated, it gives CASSQGTGLIYEQYF. The rearrangement joins TRBV18 to TRBJ2-7, with TRBD1 matching 9 bases. Germline V gives CDR1 KGHSH, CDR2 LQKENI. The CDR3 is 15 amino acids. The V segment lost 6 bases and the J segment 3 bases; nucleotides outside the gene matches: 9.

This clone came up a few times. CDR3 residues: CASSIINEQFF. DNA for the CDR3: TGTGCCAGCAGTATTATAAATGAGCAGTTCTTC. The rearrangement joins TRBV28 to TRBJ2-1; no clear D. Germline values: CDR1 MDHEN, CDR2 SYDVKM. This CDR3 spans 11 amino acids. The V end was cut by 5 bases, the J end by 7 bases, with 6 bases between.

The CDR3 nucleotides are TGTGCCAGCTCACCGCAGGATACGCAGTATTTT. Its translation is CASSPQDTQYF. The J gene is TRBJ2-3, the V gene TRBV18; unclear D gene. The CDR3 totals 11 residues. The germline CDR1 and CDR2 sequences are KGHSH and LQKENI. Trimming took 3 bases from V and 6 from J, leaving 4 bases between them.

V and J are TRBV4-3 and TRBJ2-3; a weak D match, TRBD1 (6 bases). CDR1 and CDR2 (germline): LGHNA, YSLEER. Trimming cost V 0 bases and J 1 base, with 8 bases left between them. The CDR3 consists of 15 residues. This CDR3 reads CASSQEAGGTDTQYF. In DNA, the CDR3 is TGCGCCAGCAGCCAAGAGGCAGGGGGCACAGATACGCAGTATTTT.

A note on this clone: An end of the junction does not agree with germline; a read error may underlie this. The chain joins TRBV6-1 to TRBJ1-2; 8 bases are shared with TRBD1. The V gene's germline CDR1 is MNHNS and CDR2 SASEGT. CDR3 length: 14 residues. Here the CDR3 reads CASSEADRGYGYPF. The DNA of the CDR3 is TGTGCCAGCAGTGAAGCCGACAGGGGCTATGGCTACCCCTTC.

The V call is TRBV9, the J call TRBJ1-1; no definite D call. V was trimmed by 3 bases and J by 6 bases, leaving 15 bases between them. The CDR3 covers 14 residues. CDR1 and CDR2 from the germline V gene are SGDLS and YYNGEE. The CDR3 spells CASSAGSRESEAFF. The CDR3 DNA sequence: TGTGCCAGCAGCGCCGGGAGTCGGGAGTCTGAAGCTTTCTTT.

In its sample, this clone was seen once. The CDR3 coding sequence is TGTGCCAGAAGCTTGAAAAGACTAGGGAACTACAATGAGCAGTTCTTC. It encodes CARSLKRLGNYNEQFF. The J gene is TRBJ2-1, the V gene TRBV5-3; TRBD2 is a possible D gene (6 bases). TRBV5-3 is recorded as an ORF, its role being uncertain. The CDR3 consists of 16 residues. The ends were cut back, 1 base at V and 3 bases at J, with 14 bases in the middle.

V usage is TRBV27 and J usage is TRBJ1-4; maybe TRBD1 (6 bases). The CDR3 is 15 amino acids. Germline-derived CDR1 and CDR2 are MNHEY and SMNVEV (reference sequence). Trimming removed 5 bases from V and 7 bases from J, with 17 bases in between. CDR3: CASSQLGRGFEKLFF. The CDR3 nucleotides read TGTGCCAGCAGTCAATTAGGAAGGGGGTTTGAAAAACTGTTTTTT.

CDR3 region: CASSDGTGGKLHEQYF. The CDR3 DNA sequence: TGTGCCAGCAGTGACGGGACAGGGGGAAAACTACACGAGCAGTACTTC. The genes are TRBV6-1 and TRBJ2-7, with TRBD1 matching 11 bases. Germline CDR1 reads MNHNS; CDR2 reads SASEGT. J lost 5 bases, V lost 3 bases, and 9 bases had no gene match. This CDR3 comprises 16 residues.

The chain recombines TRBV27 with TRBJ1-2; 10 nucleotides align to TRBD1. CDR3 length equals 13 residues. With V trimmed by 6 bases and J by 6 bases, 4 bases remained unmatched. CDR1 is MNHEY and CDR2 is SMNVEV in the germline V gene (reference sequence). CDR3 nucleotides: TGTGCCAGCAGACCGACAGGGGGCGATGGCTACACCTTC. Translating gives CASRPTGGDGYTF.

This clone was observed once. The junction differs from germline at one of its ends, possibly a read error. The CDR3 loop is CASSLVGDYGYPF. The CDR3 coding sequence is TGTGCCAGCAGCTTGGTGGGTGACTATGGCTACCCCTTC. The chain uses TRBV5-6 and TRBJ1-2; D is unresolved. Germline V gene sequence: CDR1 SGHDT, CDR2 YYEEEE. The CDR3 has 13 amino acids.

The genes are TRBV15 and TRBJ1-2, with D possibly being TRBD1 (6 bases). Trimming pared 6 bases from V and 4 bases from J, leaving 27 bases between. The CDR3 spans 18 residues. Per the germline V gene, CDR1 is LNHNV and CDR2 is YYDKDF (reference sequence). DNA for the CDR3: TGTGCCACCAGAAGTGGATCCGGGTCAGGGGCCGCTCTCTATGGCTACACCTTC. This gives the protein CATRSGSGSGAALYGYTF.

The chain carries TRBV12-5 and TRBJ2-3; 11 bases agree with TRBD2. Trimming at V came to 3 bases and at J to 1 base, leaving 3 bases not matched to a gene. This CDR3 is 16 amino acids long. Germline CDR1 LGHNT, CDR2 FRNRAP. In DNA, the CDR3 is TGTGCTAGTGGTTTTTCACTAGCGGGGGGCACAGATACGCAGTATTTT. This codes for CASGFSLAGGTDTQYF.

This rearrangement joins TRBV11-3 to TRBJ2-1; 8 bases fit TRBD1. The V gene's germline CDR1 is SGHNT and CDR2 YENEEA. The V segment lost 5 bases and the J segment 2 bases; nucleotides outside the gene matches: 8. CDR3 size: 16 residues. In DNA, the CDR3 is TGTGCCAGCAGCCGAACCGCAGGGGGCACCTACAATGAGCAGTTCTTC. Protein sequence: CASSRTAGGTYNEQFF.

The chain uses TRBV27 and TRBJ1-1; TRBD1 matches at 7 bases. CDR1 and CDR2 from the germline V gene are MNHEY and SMNVEV (reference sequence). With V trimmed by 0 bases and J by 6 bases, 7 bases remained unmatched. The CDR3 is 15 amino acids. CDR3 sequence: CASSLSPDRAPEAFF. In DNA form, the CDR3 reads TGTGCCAGCAGTTTATCCCCTGACAGGGCTCCTGAAGCTTTCTTT.

This clone appeared once. The chain employs TRBV6-1 and TRBJ2-5, with TRBD2 as a possible D gene (6 bases). The DNA end is more similar to TRBJ2-7, so the J call may be wrong. The length of the CDR3 is 12 residues. CDR1 and CDR2 (germline): MNHNS, SASEGT. The CDR3: CASVRGNYEQYF. The CDR3 DNA reads TGTGCCAGCGTGCGCGGGAACTACGAGCAGTACTTC.

This clone was recorded once. The chain carries TRBV18 and TRBJ2-3, with 7 bases identical to TRBD1. CDR1 is KGHSH, CDR2 LQKENI, per germline. The CDR3 is made up of 15 amino acids. Germline trimming cut 3 bases from V and 0 bases from J; bases unmatched to any gene: 3. CDR3 region: CASSPDRASTDTQYF. CDR3 sequence (DNA): TGTGCCAGCTCACCTGACAGGGCGAGCACAGATACGCAGTATTTT.

The rearrangement joins TRBV18 to TRBJ1-6; a weak D match, TRBD1 (6 bases). The CDR3 covers 18 residues. Germline CDR1 is KGHSH and CDR2 is LQKENI. V was pared by 4 bases and J by 7 bases, with 23 bases between. Here the CDR3 DNA reads TGTGCCAGCTCACGAAGGGGCCCACAGGGTGTGGGGAATTCACCCCTCCACTTT. The encoded protein is CASSRRGPQGVGNSPLHF.

J is TRBJ1-2 and V is TRBV4-2; D unresolved. The germline V gene has CDR1 LGHNA and CDR2 YNFKEQ. Trimming stripped 2 bases from V and 3 bases from J, with 7 bases between. The CDR3 has 13 residues. CDR3 in DNA: TGTGCCAGCAGCCAAACCGGGTACTATGGCTACACCTTC. Its protein product is CASSQTGYYGYTF.